The 32 T cell receptor beta chains in this list originate from one sample, sequenced in a study of blood T cell repertoires in COVID-19. TCRdb's table, derived via immunoSEQ multiplex PCR, lists solely in-frame clones and lacks some. The sample lists around 270,000 clones; about four fifths were seen once. Sample: peripheral blood. These TCRs come from a person aged 70 to 79 with COVID-19, enrolled during active disease.

In this sample, this clone turned up a few times. This chain joins TRBV7-8 and TRBJ1-5, with D perhaps TRBD1 (5 bases). The CDR3 is 14 residues long. Between the trimmed V and J ends, which lost 1 base and 6 bases, there was a span of 10 bases. In germline, CDR1 is SGHVS, CDR2 FQNEAQ. In DNA form, the CDR3 reads TGTGCCAGCAGCTTAGAACAGGCGAGTCAGCCCCAGCATTTT. As protein: CASSLEQASQPQHF.

This sequence joins TRBV3-1 (or the pseudogene TRBV3-2) and TRBJ1-5, with TRBD1 matching 9 bases. The V and J ends lost 3 bases and 5 bases, in that order; junction bases with no gene match: 2. The CDR3 runs to 14 residues. Germline assignment: CDR1 LGHDT and CDR2 YNNKEL (reference sequence). CDR3 nucleotide sequence: TGTGCCAGCAGCCAGGGACAGGGCTATCAGCCCCAGCATTTT. Translating gives CASSQGQGYQPQHF.

This rearrangement joins TRBV5-8 to TRBJ2-5; 7 bases map to TRBD1. V was clipped by 4 bases and J by 2 bases; unmatched bases: 8. The CDR3 is 15 residues long. Germline-derived CDR1 and CDR2 are SGHTS and YDEGEE. The CDR3 bases are TGTGCCAGCAGCCGGAGAGGCAGGGGGCAAGAGACCCAGTACTTC. It specifies CASSRRGRGQETQYF.

This clone is a singleton in its sample. V is TRBV10-3 and J is TRBJ2-3; possibly TRBD2 for D (5 bases). Germline V gene sequence: CDR1 ENHRY, CDR2 SYGVKD. The CDR3 is made up of 14 amino acids. Between the trimmed V and J ends, which lost 3 bases and 3 bases, there was a span of 10 bases. CDR3 bases: TGTGCCATCAGTGACTCGAGCGGAACAGATACGCAGTATTTT. This sequence encodes CAISDSSGTDTQYF.

The chain recombines TRBV6-4 with TRBJ2-3; 8 positions match TRBD2. Germline CDR1 and CDR2: MRHNA and SNTAGT. Germline trimming cut 3 bases from V and 3 bases from J; bases unmatched to any gene: 5. This CDR3 has 15 amino acids. The CDR3 bases are TGTGCCAGCAGTGATGGGACTAGAGATACAGATACGCAGTATTTT. Translating gives CASSDGTRDTDTQYF.

This sequence joins TRBV2 and TRBJ1-1; D ambiguous. V was clipped by 8 bases and J by 0 bases, with 10 bases between them. Germline CDR1 SNHLY, CDR2 FYNNEI. This CDR3 comprises 13 residues. CDR3 loop: CASSSGMNTEAFF. CDR3 nucleotides: TGTGCCAGCTCTTCGGGTATGAACACTGAAGCTTTCTTT.

This sequence joins TRBV14 and TRBJ2-5; TRBD1 matches at 7 bases. The CDR3 consists of 15 residues. V was clipped by 1 base and J by 1 base; unmatched bases: 3. CDR1 is SGHDN, CDR2 FVKESK, per germline. CDR3 region: CASSQATGAQETQYF. Written as DNA, the CDR3 is TGTGCCAGCAGCCAAGCAACAGGGGCCCAAGAGACCCAGTACTTC.

V usage is TRBV19 and J usage is TRBJ1-4; D is unresolved. V shed 3 bases and J shed 0 bases, with 8 bases lying between them. In germline, CDR1 is LNHDA, CDR2 SQIVND (reference sequence). This CDR3 spans 15 amino acids. CDR3 loop: CASSIYSSTNEKLFF. Written as DNA, the CDR3 is TGTGCCAGTAGTATCTACAGTTCAACTAATGAAAAACTGTTTTTT.

The J gene is TRBJ2-5, the V gene TRBV19, with 8 bases aligning to TRBD1. V dropped 5 bases and J dropped 6; count of bases not matched to a gene: 8. CDR1 and CDR2 from the germline V gene are LNHDA and SQIVND (reference sequence). This CDR3 is built from 14 residues. This chain's CDR3 is CASSLDRGKKTQYF. The CDR3 region has the DNA TGTGCCAGTAGTCTTGACAGGGGAAAGAAGACCCAGTACTTC. Complete variable domain (other parts from reference TRBV19 and TRBJ2-5): DGGITQSPKYLFRKEGQNVTLSCEQNLNHDAMYWYRQDPGQGLRLIYYSQIVNDFQKGDIAEGYSVSREKKESFPLTVTSAQKNPTAFYLCASSLDRGKKTQYFGPGTRLLVL.

This sequence joins TRBV18 and TRBJ2-7, with TRBD2 matching over 9 bases. The CDR3 has 15 residues. Germline V lookup: CDR1 KGHSH, CDR2 LQKENI. Trimming removed 4 bases from V and 0 bases from J; junction bases left unmatched: 4. Here the CDR3 reads CASSLAGATSYEQYF. In DNA, the CDR3 is TGTGCCAGCTCACTAGCGGGGGCGACCTCCTACGAGCAGTACTTC.

The V and J genes are TRBV28 and TRBJ1-5; D is uncertain. The CDR3 is 14 residues long. With 2 bases removed from V and 0 bases from J, the gap between germline ends came to 5 bases. Per the germline V gene, CDR1 is MDHEN and CDR2 is SYDVKM. The CDR3 loop is CASSLPFSNQPQHF. CDR3 bases: TGTGCCAGCAGTTTACCCTTTAGCAATCAGCCCCAGCATTTT.

The CDR3 sequence is CASRTGSSYNEQFF. CDR3 bases: TGTGCCAGCAGGACAGGGAGCTCCTACAATGAGCAGTTCTTC. This chain connects TRBV6-6 to TRBJ2-1; 7 positions agree with TRBD1. CDR1 is MNHNY, CDR2 SVGAGI, per germline (reference sequence). This CDR3 is 14 amino acids long. J gave up 0 bases and V 6 bases, and 2 bases lay outside the gene matches.

The chain is built from TRBV2 and TRBJ1-5; TRBD1 is a possible D gene (5 bases). V lost 3 bases and J lost 9, with 6 bases in between. This CDR3 region has 11 residues. Germline V gives CDR1 SNHLY, CDR2 FYNNEI. The CDR3 reads CASSDGGPQHF. The CDR3 coding sequence is TGTGCCAGCAGTGACGGGGGGCCCCAGCATTTT.

The chain recombines TRBV6-6 with TRBJ2-3; 12 bases are a match to TRBD2. V lost 8 bases and J lost 3; bases outside the gene matches: 9. CDR3 length: 16 residues. Germline V lookup: CDR1 MNHNY, CDR2 SVGAGI (reference sequence). CDR3 bases: TGTGCCAGCCACCCTAGCGGGAGGGCTTTAACAGATACGCAGTATTTT. Protein: CASHPSGRALTDTQYF.

V gene TRBV3-1 (or the pseudogene TRBV3-2) combines with J gene TRBJ2-7; 8 bases are shared with TRBD2. Germline V lookup: CDR1 LGHDT, CDR2 YNNKEL (reference sequence). The CDR3 has 15 amino acids. Trimming at V came to 3 bases and at J to 3 bases, leaving 7 bases not matched to a gene. The CDR3 nucleotides are TGTGCCAGCAGCCAGGAGACTAGCGCAGTCTACGAGCAGTACTTC. Residues: CASSQETSAVYEQYF.

CDR3 sequence (DNA): TGTGCCAGCAGCCTCACAGGGGGGGGCAATCAGCCCCAGCATTTT. As protein: CASSLTGGGNQPQHF. This chain connects TRBV7-9 to TRBJ1-5; TRBD1 matches 8 bases. Germline V gene sequence: CDR1 SEHNR, CDR2 FQNEAQ (reference sequence). This CDR3 has 15 residues. The J segment lost 2 bases and the V segment lost 5 bases, leaving 5 bases of the junction unmatched.

The chain is built from TRBV7-9 and TRBJ2-5; the D gene is possibly TRBD2 (5 bases). V was trimmed by 5 bases and J by 3 bases, leaving 13 bases between them. Germline-derived CDR1 and CDR2 are SEHNR and FQNEAQ (reference sequence). The CDR3 covers 14 residues. The CDR3 loop is CASSPRAGKETQYF. For the CDR3, the DNA is TGTGCCAGCAGCCCTCGGGCGGGTAAAGAGACCCAGTACTTC. Complete variable domain (other parts from reference TRBV7-9 and TRBJ2-5): DTGVSQNPRHKITKRGQNVTFRCDPISEHNRLYWYRQTLGQGPEFLTYFQNEAQLEKSRLLSDRFSAERPKGSFSTLEIQRTEQGDSAMYLCASSPRAGKETQYFGPGTRLLVL.

The chain combines TRBV12-5 with TRBJ1-2, with D possibly TRBD1 on 5 matching bases. CDR1 and CDR2 from the germline V gene are LGHNT and FRNRAP. CDR3 length: 13 amino acids. V shed 9 bases and J shed 3 bases, with 14 bases lying between them. Written as DNA, the CDR3 is TGTGCTAGAGGATCCAGGGTTGACTATGGCTACACCTTC. The encoded protein is CARGSRVDYGYTF.

The V call is TRBV5-1, the J call TRBJ2-3; 11 bases are a match to TRBD2. Per germline, CDR1 SGHRS and CDR2 YFSETQ. There are 15 residues in the CDR3. V was clipped by 2 bases and J by 4 bases; unmatched bases: 3. CDR3 DNA sequence: TGCGCCAGCAGCTTCACTAGCGGGGGTTCAGATACGCAGTATTTT. The encoded protein is CASSFTSGGSDTQYF.

The V gene is TRBV28, the J gene TRBJ1-5; 10 positions match TRBD1. J was trimmed by 9 bases and V by 6 bases; bases with no gene match: 8. This CDR3 has 14 amino acids. Germline loops: CDR1 MDHEN, CDR2 SYDVKM. The CDR3 spells CASSRTGGLRPQHF. In DNA, the CDR3 is TGTGCCAGCAGCCGGACAGGGGGTTTGAGGCCCCAGCATTTT.

The chain links TRBV5-1 to TRBJ2-2; 8 bases match TRBD1. Germline V lookup: CDR1 SGHRS, CDR2 YFSETQ. Trimming at V came to 5 bases and at J to 7 bases, leaving 10 bases not matched to a gene. The CDR3 contains 15 residues. CDR3 DNA: TGCGCCAGCAGAACTGGGACAGGCCTGGGCGGGGAGCTGTTTTTT. Its protein is CASRTGTGLGGELFF. The whole variable domain, remainder taken from reference TRBV5-1 and TRBJ2-2, is KAGVTQTPRYLIKTRGQQVTLSCSPISGHRSVSWYQQTPGQGLQFLFEYFSETQRNKGNFPGRFSGRQFSNSRSEMNVSTLELGDSALYLCASRTGTGLGGELFFGEGSRLTVL.

The genes are TRBV2 and TRBJ2-5, with D tentatively TRBD1 (5 bases). CDR1 is SNHLY and CDR2 is FYNNEI in the germline V gene. The CDR3 has 12 residues. With 6 bases removed from V and 5 bases from J, the gap between germline ends came to 10 bases. CDR3 DNA sequence: TGTGCCAGCAGCCGAAAGGGGGAGACCCAGTACTTC. The encoded protein is CASSRKGETQYF.

The chain employs TRBV27 and TRBJ1-6; TRBD1 matches 9 bases. Germline V CDR1 and CDR2: MNHEY, SMNVEV (reference sequence). This CDR3 has 16 residues. Trimming took 0 bases from V and 5 from J; bases not matched to a gene: 2. The CDR3 sequence is CASSLSGTGNNSPLHF. DNA for the CDR3: TGTGCCAGCAGTTTATCCGGGACAGGGAATAATTCACCCCTCCACTTT.

The chain combines TRBV12-2 with TRBJ1-5. TRBV12-2 is a pseudogene locus. The CDR3 sequence is 16 residues long. For the CDR3, the DNA is TGTGCAAGTCGCTTATCGTATCTAGGTGGCAATCAGCCCCAGCATTTT. The encoded protein is CASRLSYLGGNQPQHF.

The genes are TRBV5-6 and TRBJ1-6, with D perhaps TRBD1 (6 bases). Germline CDR1 SGHDT, CDR2 YYEEEE. The germline V and J ends were trimmed by 3 bases and 13 bases, with 23 bases remaining between them. This CDR3 is 16 amino acids long. This CDR3 is CASSYQTGQPVTPLHF. The CDR3, as DNA: TGTGCCAGCAGCTACCAAACCGGACAGCCCGTAACCCCCCTCCACTTT.

The rearrangement joins TRBV5-5 to TRBJ2-2; D may be TRBD1 (6 bases). V gave up 5 bases and J gave up 1 base, with 12 bases separating them. The CDR3 has 15 residues. The germline gives CDR1 SGHKS, CDR2 YYEKEE (reference sequence). CDR3 protein: CASSRETGNTGELFF. The CDR3 DNA is TGTGCCAGCAGTAGGGAGACAGGGAACACCGGGGAGCTGTTTTTT.

This clone was recorded once. J is TRBJ2-5 and V is TRBV5-6; 8 bases are shared with TRBD1. This CDR3 is built from 14 residues. Germline-derived CDR1 and CDR2 are SGHDT and YYEEEE. With 2 bases clipped from V and 4 bases from J, the junction kept 4 bases outside the gene matches. The CDR3 here is CASSFDTGGETQYF. The CDR3 DNA reads as TGTGCCAGCAGCTTTGACACAGGGGGAGAGACCCAGTACTTC.

Only one count was recorded for this clone. The rearrangement uses TRBV19 and TRBJ1-2; D is perhaps TRBD1 (5 bases). This CDR3 is built from 13 residues. Trimming pared 6 bases from V and 4 bases from J, leaving 12 bases between. Germline CDR1 and CDR2: LNHDA and SQIVND (reference sequence). The CDR3 DNA sequence: TGTGCCAGTAGCTTCGGCGGGGCCTATGGCTACACCTTC. Protein sequence: CASSFGGAYGYTF.

The chain uses TRBV19 and TRBJ1-2; a weak D match, TRBD1 (5 bases). CDR1 and CDR2 from the germline V gene are LNHDA and SQIVND (reference sequence). V lost 8 bases and J lost 4, with 17 bases in between. This CDR3 is built from 14 residues. The CDR3 DNA sequence: TGTGCCAGTTCGATCCTAGGCGGGGGCTATGGCTACACCTTC. Its translation: CASSILGGGYGYTF.

This chain links TRBV9 with TRBJ2-5; 8 bases are shared with TRBD1. Germline CDR1 SGDLS, CDR2 YYNGEE. This CDR3 has 15 amino acids. Losses at the gene ends were 3 bases for V and 5 bases for J; bases not matched to a gene: 9. CDR3 in DNA: TGTGCCAGCAGCGGAGGGGACAGGTTTTCGGAGACCCAGTACTTC. This codes for CASSGGDRFSETQYF.

The rearrangement uses TRBV2 and TRBJ1-2; D is perhaps TRBD1 (6 bases). Trimming took 7 bases from V and 7 from J, leaving 10 bases between them. The CDR3 extends over 11 amino acids. Germline assignment: CDR1 SNHLY and CDR2 FYNNEI. CDR3 DNA: TGTGCCAGCAACAGGGCTGGTGGCTACACCTTC. Amino acids: CASNRAGGYTF.

V and J are TRBV29-1 and TRBJ2-7; no clear D. Trimming removed 6 bases at V and 7 bases at J, with 16 bases between. The CDR3 has 12 residues. From germline, CDR1 is SQVTM and CDR2 ANQGSEA. The CDR3 loop is CSVARHPGEQYF. CDR3 nucleotides: TGCAGCGTCGCCCGACACCCCGGAGAGCAGTACTTC.